This T cell receptor (beta chain) was obtained from a study of T cell changes during pregnancy in multiple sclerosis. Data came from immunoSEQ multiplex PCR; TCRdb stores just in-frame clones and leaves some out. The repertoire holds 50,000 or so clones, with around 90% as singletons. The receptor was isolated from a female donor in good health, enrolled as a control in a pregnancy study. The material sequenced was peripheral blood, taken after pregnancy.

The CDR3 spells CASSVQGYGYTF. The CDR3 coding sequence is TGTGCCAGCAGCGTACAGGGCTATGGCTACACCTTC. V gene TRBV7-9 combines with J gene TRBJ1-2; tentative D call: TRBD1 (6 bases). The V end lost 5 bases, the J end lost 4 bases, and 8 bases lay between the germline ends. There are 12 residues in the CDR3. Germline-derived CDR1 and CDR2 are SEHNR and FQNEAQ (reference sequence). Looking up the rest from reference TRBV7-9 and TRBJ1-2 gives the full variable domain: DTGVSQNPRHKITKRGQNVTFRCDPISEHNRLYWYRQTLGQGPEFLTYFQNEAQLEKSRLLSDRFSAERPKGSFSTLEIQRTEQGDSAMYLCASSVQGYGYTFGSGTRLTVV.